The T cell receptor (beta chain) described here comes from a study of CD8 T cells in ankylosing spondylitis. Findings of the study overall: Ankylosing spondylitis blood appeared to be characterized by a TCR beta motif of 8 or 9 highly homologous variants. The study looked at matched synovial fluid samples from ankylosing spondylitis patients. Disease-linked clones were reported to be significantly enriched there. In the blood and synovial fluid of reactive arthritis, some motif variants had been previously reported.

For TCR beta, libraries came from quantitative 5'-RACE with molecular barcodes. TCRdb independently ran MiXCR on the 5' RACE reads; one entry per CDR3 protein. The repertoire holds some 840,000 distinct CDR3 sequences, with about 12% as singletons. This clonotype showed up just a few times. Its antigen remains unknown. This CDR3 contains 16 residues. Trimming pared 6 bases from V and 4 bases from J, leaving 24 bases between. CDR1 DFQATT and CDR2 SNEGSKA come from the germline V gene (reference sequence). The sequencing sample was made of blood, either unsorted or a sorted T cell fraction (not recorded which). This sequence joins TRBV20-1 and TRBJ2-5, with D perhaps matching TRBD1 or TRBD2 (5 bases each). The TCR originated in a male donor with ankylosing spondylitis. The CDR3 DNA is TGCAGTGCAAACCAGTGGGGACGCCCCAAGGGAGAGACCCAGTACTTC. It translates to CSANQWGRPKGETQYF.